The sequence of this T cell receptor (beta chain) was determined in a study of shared clonotypes between healthy human individuals. The CDR3 is 16 residues long. Between the trimmed V and J ends, which lost 2 bases and 4 bases, there was a span of 17 bases. CDR1 SNHLY and CDR2 FYNNEI come from the germline V gene. Deep-level assay runs were performed. Repertoires were generated with immunoSEQ multiplex PCR, while TCRdb's copy carries only in-frame clones and drops some. Altogether about 2.1 million clones are present, about 93% being singletons, with the ten largest covering more than 1.5%. Terminally differentiated effector memory CD45RA+ cells were excluded from the naive CD8 cells, which were CD45RO-negative and positively selected for CCR7.

This sequence joins TRBV2 and TRBJ1-2; D not resolved. This receptor was obtained from a man younger than 30 in good health. Some clones in this sample may be carry-over from other donors' samples. The sequenced sample was naive CD8+ T cells from PBMCs. Here the CDR3 reads CASSEIGAYSFYGYTF. The CDR3, as DNA: TGTGCCAGCAGTGAAATCGGCGCGTACAGTTTCTATGGCTACACCTTC.